The 25 T cell receptor beta chains listed next were all sequenced from one sample in a study of blood T cell repertoires in COVID-19. Sequenced by immunoSEQ multiplex PCR; TCRdb stores in-frame clones only, minus some. The data show tens of thousands of clones, with 75% to 90% seen just once and approximately 15% held by the top ten. Sequences were obtained from peripheral blood. The origin of the receptors is a woman aged 80 or over with active or convalescent COVID-19.

The table lists this clone with a count of one. The chain employs TRBV7-9 and TRBJ2-7; no firm D call. The CDR3 is 13 residues long. Deletions cut 5 bases from V and 0 bases from J, with 8 bases between. CDR1 SEHNR and CDR2 FQNEAQ come from the germline V gene (reference sequence). The CDR3, as DNA: TGTGCCAGCAGCGCGCCGAGCTCCTACGAGCAGTACTTC. Residues: CASSAPSSYEQYF.

J is TRBJ1-3 and V is TRBV5-1, with no clear D. CDR3 length equals 15 residues. V was clipped by 0 bases and J by 2 bases, with 9 bases between them. The germline V gene encodes CDR1 SGHRS and CDR2 YFSETQ. CDR3 nucleotides: TGCGCCAGCAGCTTGGCCGAGGGCCCTGGAAACACCATATATTTT. This gives the protein CASSLAEGPGNTIYF. The full variable domain, rest sourced from reference TRBV5-1 and TRBJ1-3, is KAGVTQTPRYLIKTRGQQVTLSCSPISGHRSVSWYQQTPGQGLQFLFEYFSETQRNKGNFPGRFSGRQFSNSRSEMNVSTLELGDSALYLCASSLAEGPGNTIYFGEGSWLTVV.

The V and J genes are TRBV2 and TRBJ2-1; 7 bases are shared with TRBD1. The V and J ends lost 6 bases and 3 bases, in that order; junction bases with no gene match: 8. This CDR3 is built from 15 residues. Germline CDR1 reads SNHLY; CDR2 reads FYNNEI. The chain's CDR3 is CASRGQTTLYNEQFF. The DNA for the CDR3 is TGTGCCAGCAGGGGACAGACAACCCTCTACAATGAGCAGTTCTTC.

The chain is built from TRBV28 and TRBJ1-3; 11 bases align to TRBD1. The CDR3 runs to 14 residues. V shed 10 bases, J shed 4 bases, and the junction held 6 bases outside the gene matches. Germline loops: CDR1 MDHEN, CDR2 SYDVKM. This CDR3 reads CATRDRGAGNTIYF. The CDR3 DNA follows: TGTGCCACCCGGGACAGGGGGGCCGGAAACACCATATATTTT.

The J gene is TRBJ2-1, the V gene TRBV15, with TRBD2 identical over 11 bases. The CDR3 is made up of 16 amino acids. CDR1 LNHNV and CDR2 YYDKDF come from the germline V gene (reference sequence). J was trimmed by 5 bases and V by 1 base; bases with no gene match: 4. Here the CDR3 reads CATSRGALAGDNEQFF. CDR3 DNA: TGTGCCACCAGCAGAGGTGCACTAGCGGGGGACAATGAGCAGTTCTTC.

CDR3 bases: TGTGCTAGCTCATCCTCACAGGACACCGGGGAGCTGTTTTTT. This codes for CASSSSQDTGELFF. The genes are TRBV12-5 and TRBJ2-2; D perhaps matches TRBD1 (5 bases). Germline CDR1 is LGHNT and CDR2 is FRNRAP. V was trimmed by 9 bases and J by 3 bases, leaving 14 bases between them. CDR3 length equals 14 residues.

The chain has TRBV3-1 (or the pseudogene TRBV3-2) and TRBJ1-1; 8 positions agree with TRBD1. With V trimmed by 3 bases and J by 0 bases, 3 bases remained unmatched. This CDR3 contains 15 residues. Germline CDR1 and CDR2: LGHDT and YNNKEL (reference sequence). CDR3 region: CASSHRQGLNTEAFF. In nucleotides, the CDR3 is TGTGCCAGCAGCCACCGACAGGGGTTGAACACTGAAGCTTTCTTT.

CDR3 sequence: CASSQVYSGAEAFF. For the CDR3, the DNA is TGTGCCAGCAGCCAAGTTTACTCAGGGGCCGAAGCTTTCTTT. V gene TRBV3-1 (or the pseudogene TRBV3-2) combines with J gene TRBJ1-1; a weak D match, TRBD1 (6 bases). The germline V gene has CDR1 LGHDT and CDR2 YNNKEL (reference sequence). This CDR3 region has 14 residues. Trimming shortened V by 1 base and J by 8 bases, and 14 bases separated the two germline ends.

The CDR3 DNA follows: TGTGCCAGCAGCCGCGGGTCAGCGGGGGTTCCCTACAATGAGCAGTTCTTC. This gives the protein CASSRGSAGVPYNEQFF. The chain joins TRBV4-2 to TRBJ2-1; 8 bases agree with TRBD2. Germline lookup yields CDR1 LGHNA and CDR2 YNFKEQ. The J segment lost 2 bases and the V segment lost 4 bases, leaving 10 bases of the junction unmatched. This CDR3 has 17 amino acids.

V gene TRBV4-2 combines with J gene TRBJ2-3, with 13 bases identical to TRBD2. The CDR3 has 17 amino acids. Germline V gene data show CDR1 as LGHNA and CDR2 as YNFKEQ. With V trimmed by 4 bases and J by 1 base, 5 bases remained unmatched. The CDR3 spells CASSRGLAGAGTDTQYF. The CDR3 DNA reads TGTGCCAGCAGCCGCGGACTAGCGGGAGCCGGCACAGATACGCAGTATTTT.

The chain uses TRBV5-1 and TRBJ1-3; unclear D gene. Trimming pared 5 bases from V and 0 bases from J, leaving 9 bases between. Germline V gives CDR1 SGHRS, CDR2 YFSETQ. There are 14 residues in the CDR3. The CDR3 sequence: CASSAQLSGNTIYF. In DNA, the CDR3 is TGCGCCAGCAGTGCACAGCTCTCTGGAAACACCATATATTTT.

The gene calls are TRBV6-6 and TRBJ1-2; D not resolved. Trimming pared 2 bases from V and 8 bases from J, leaving 12 bases between. The length of the CDR3 is 13 residues. Germline V gene lookup returns CDR1 MNHNY and CDR2 SVGAGI (reference sequence). CDR3 in amino acids: CASSYERGGGYTF. The CDR3 DNA is TGTGCCAGCAGTTACGAGCGGGGAGGAGGCTACACCTTC.

DNA of the CDR3: TGTGCCAGCAGCCAAGACTCTATTTTGACTGATACGCAGTATTTT. Encoded protein: CASSQDSILTDTQYF. This chain uses TRBV4-2 with TRBJ2-3; the D is unclear. Looked up from germline, CDR1 is LGHNA and CDR2 is YNFKEQ. This CDR3 is built from 15 residues. V gave up 0 bases and J gave up 6 bases, with 13 bases separating them.

J is TRBJ2-2 and V is TRBV21-1; whether TRBD1, the table's D call, matches the DNA was not checked. TRBV21-1 is a pseudogene. The CDR3 is 16 residues long. For the CDR3, the DNA is TGTGCCAGCAGCAAAAAACAGGGCCGGAACACCGGGGAGCTGTTTTTT. This gives the protein CASSKKQGRNTGELFF.

CDR3 coding DNA: TGTGCCAGCAGCTTAGGTGGCGGCGGGGAGCTGTTTTTT. Its translation: CASSLGGGGELFF. V gene TRBV7-9 combines with J gene TRBJ2-2; no definite D call. This CDR3 region has 13 residues. CDR1 and CDR2 from the germline V gene are SEHNR and FQNEAQ (reference sequence). Trimming left V 1 base short and J 7 bases short, with 7 bases between.

The rearrangement uses TRBV4-1 and TRBJ1-4, with D unresolved. The CDR3 contains 15 residues. CDR1 and CDR2 from the germline V gene are MGHRA and YSYEKL. With 0 bases removed from V and 6 bases from J, the gap between germline ends came to 11 bases. Here the CDR3 DNA reads TGCGCCAGCAGCCAAGACCCACGGTTGGATGAAAAACTGTTTTTT. Protein sequence: CASSQDPRLDEKLFF.

The V gene is TRBV6-2 or TRBV6-3, the J gene TRBJ2-7; D is unclear. Trimming took 1 base from V and 2 from J, leaving 9 bases between them. The length of the CDR3 is 14 residues. CDR1 is MNHEY and CDR2 is SVGEGT in the germline V gene. The CDR3 spells CASSYFTGPYEQYF. CDR3 nucleotide sequence: TGTGCCAGCAGTTACTTTACGGGTCCCTACGAGCAGTACTTC.

V gene TRBV28 combines with J gene TRBJ1-5; no clear D gene. In germline, CDR1 is MDHEN, CDR2 SYDVKM. The CDR3 runs 13 residues. V shed 4 bases and J shed 1 base, with 5 bases lying between them. The CDR3 is CASSSQSNQPQHF. CDR3 nucleotides: TGTGCCAGCAGTTCGCAGAGCAATCAGCCCCAGCATTTT.

This clone showed up just a few times. The chain has TRBV30 and TRBJ2-2, with D unclear. V was clipped by 0 bases and J by 3 bases, with 5 bases between them. Germline V gives CDR1 GTSNPN, CDR2 SVGIG (reference sequence). The CDR3 runs 13 residues. CDR3 bases: TGTGCCTGGAGTGTCCTGTACACCGGGGAGCTGTTTTTT. As protein: CAWSVLYTGELFF.

The rearrangement joins TRBV11-3 to TRBJ2-7; possible D gene TRBD1, 6 bases. The CDR3 runs to 14 residues. CDR1 is SGHNT, CDR2 YENEEA, per germline. The germline V and J ends were trimmed by 4 bases and 0 bases, with 10 bases remaining between them. CDR3: CASSSGAASYEQYF. The CDR3 DNA reads TGTGCCAGCAGCTCAGGGGCTGCCTCCTACGAGCAGTACTTC.

The chain uses TRBV5-1 and TRBJ1-4, with D possibly being TRBD1 (6 bases). The CDR3 runs 14 residues. Germline lookup yields CDR1 SGHRS and CDR2 YFSETQ. The V and J ends lost 2 bases and 6 bases respectively, with 11 bases between them. The CDR3 DNA is TGCGCCAGCAGCTTACAGGGTAGAGATGAAAAACTGTTTTTT. Its translation: CASSLQGRDEKLFF.

This clone came up a few times. V gene TRBV7-3 combines with J gene TRBJ2-2; TRBD2 matches 9 bases. Germline V gives CDR1 SGHTA, CDR2 FQGTGA. This CDR3 has 17 amino acids. Germline trimming cut 5 bases from V and 0 bases from J; bases unmatched to any gene: 7. The CDR3: CASSLQGGGANTGELFF. CDR3 coding DNA: TGTGCCAGCAGCCTCCAAGGCGGGGGGGCGAACACCGGGGAGCTGTTTTTT.

The V and J genes are TRBV28 and TRBJ2-7; 11 nucleotides match TRBD2. The length of the CDR3 is 16 residues. Germline-derived CDR1 and CDR2 are MDHEN and SYDVKM. V lost 5 bases, J lost 0 bases, and 6 bases stayed unmatched. CDR3 nucleotides: TGTGCCAGCAGTATAGTTAGCGGGAGGGCCTCCTACGAGCAGTACTTC. It yields the protein CASSIVSGRASYEQYF.

The chain uses TRBV7-2 and TRBJ1-4; D ambiguous. The CDR3 length is 15 residues. CDR1 is SGHTA and CDR2 is FQGNSA in the germline V gene. Trimming shortened V by 4 bases and J by 6 bases, and 15 bases separated the two germline ends. The CDR3 region is CASSSPGRADEKLFF. For the CDR3, the DNA is TGTGCCAGCAGCTCGCCGGGTCGAGCGGATGAAAAACTGTTTTTT. Based on the CDR3 plus reference TRBV7-2 and TRBJ1-4, the full variable domain is GAGVSQSPSNKVTEKGKDVELRCDPISGHTALYWYRQSLGQGLEFLIYFQGNSAPDKSGLPSDRFSAERTGGSVSTLTIQRTQQEDSAVYLCASSSPGRADEKLFFGSGTQLSVL.

This clone was seen more than once but under ten times. The rearrangement uses TRBV10-3 and TRBJ2-1; 7 bases agree with TRBD2. J lost 3 bases, V lost 2 bases, and 4 bases had no gene match. The CDR3 runs to 15 residues. Germline V gives CDR1 ENHRY, CDR2 SYGVKD. CDR3 amino acids: CAISEMGGFYNEQFF. In DNA, the CDR3 is TGTGCCATCAGTGAGATGGGGGGGTTCTACAATGAGCAGTTCTTC.